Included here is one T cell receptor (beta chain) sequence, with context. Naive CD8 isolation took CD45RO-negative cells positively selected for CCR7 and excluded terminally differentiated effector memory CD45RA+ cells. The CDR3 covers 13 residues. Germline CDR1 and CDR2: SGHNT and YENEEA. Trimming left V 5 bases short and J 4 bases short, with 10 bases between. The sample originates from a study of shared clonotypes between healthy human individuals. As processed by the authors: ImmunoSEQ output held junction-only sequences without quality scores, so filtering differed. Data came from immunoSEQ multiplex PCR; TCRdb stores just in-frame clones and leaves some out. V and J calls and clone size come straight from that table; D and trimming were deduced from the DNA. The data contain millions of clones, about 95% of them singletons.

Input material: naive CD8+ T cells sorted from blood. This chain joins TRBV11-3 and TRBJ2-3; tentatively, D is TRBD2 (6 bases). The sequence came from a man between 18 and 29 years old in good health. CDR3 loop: CASSRGSADTQYF. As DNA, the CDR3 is TGTGCCAGCAGCCGGGGGAGTGCAGATACGCAGTATTTT. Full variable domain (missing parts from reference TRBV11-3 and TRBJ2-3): EAGVVQSPRYKIIEKKQPVAFWCNPISGHNTLYWYLQNLGQGPELLIRYENEEAVDDSQLPKDRFSAERLKGVDSTLKIQPAELGDSAVYLCASSRGSADTQYFGPGTRLTVL.